One and the same sample provided the 4 T cell receptor beta chains below, sequenced in a study of blood T cell repertoires in COVID-19. Libraries were prepared by immunoSEQ multiplex PCR; TCRdb keeps only in-frame clonotypes and omits some of them. Found here are 120,000 to 150,000 clones, more than 70% of them singletons; the top ten hold 5% to 6%. Sample: PBMCs or T cells enriched from blood (not recorded which). These TCRs come from a man aged 35-49 years with acute COVID-19.

This chain joins TRBV20-1 and TRBJ2-3; no definite D call. The CDR3 runs to 13 residues. V lost 3 bases and J 2 bases, leaving 9 bases between the germline ends. Germline V gene sequence: CDR1 DFQATT, CDR2 SNEGSKA (reference sequence). The CDR3 region is CSASLLDTDTQYF. The DNA for the CDR3 is TGCAGTGCTAGTTTGCTAGACACAGATACGCAGTATTTT.

This clone has ten or more counts. The V call is TRBV7-6, the J call TRBJ2-6, with a tentative D call TRBD1 (7 bases). Germline V lookup: CDR1 SGHVS, CDR2 FNYEAQ. The CDR3 is 19 amino acids. Trimming cost V 5 bases and J 3 bases, with 23 bases left between them. In nucleotides, the CDR3 is TGTGCCAGCAGCCCCCGGAGGGGGCTTCCCAGCGGTGGGGCCAACGTCCTGACTTTC. It specifies CASSPRRGLPSGGANVLTF.

The CDR3: CASSLGLEGSYEQYF. The CDR3 coding sequence is TGTGCCAGCAGCTTGGGCCTGGAGGGGTCCTACGAGCAGTACTTC. The chain carries TRBV5-6 and TRBJ2-7, with D maybe TRBD2 (6 bases). This CDR3 is built from 15 residues. V lost 0 bases, J lost 1 base, and 11 bases lay in between. The V gene's germline CDR1 is SGHDT and CDR2 YYEEEE. Using reference TRBV5-6 and TRBJ2-7 for the parts outside the CDR3, the full variable domain is DAGVTQSPTHLIKTRGQQVTLRCSPKSGHDTVSWYQQALGQGPQFIFQYYEEEERQRGNFPDRFSGHQFPNYSSELNVNALLLGDSALYLCASSLGLEGSYEQYFGPGTRLTVT.

A few counts support this clone. The rearrangement joins TRBV27 to TRBJ1-1; 8 bases map to TRBD1. CDR1 and CDR2 from the germline V gene are MNHEY and SMNVEV (reference sequence). The ends lost 6 bases at V and 0 bases at J; junction bases unmatched: 6. The CDR3 runs to 15 residues. The CDR3 is CASRSDRGVNTEAFF. The CDR3 bases are TGTGCCAGCAGATCCGACAGGGGTGTGAACACTGAAGCTTTCTTT.